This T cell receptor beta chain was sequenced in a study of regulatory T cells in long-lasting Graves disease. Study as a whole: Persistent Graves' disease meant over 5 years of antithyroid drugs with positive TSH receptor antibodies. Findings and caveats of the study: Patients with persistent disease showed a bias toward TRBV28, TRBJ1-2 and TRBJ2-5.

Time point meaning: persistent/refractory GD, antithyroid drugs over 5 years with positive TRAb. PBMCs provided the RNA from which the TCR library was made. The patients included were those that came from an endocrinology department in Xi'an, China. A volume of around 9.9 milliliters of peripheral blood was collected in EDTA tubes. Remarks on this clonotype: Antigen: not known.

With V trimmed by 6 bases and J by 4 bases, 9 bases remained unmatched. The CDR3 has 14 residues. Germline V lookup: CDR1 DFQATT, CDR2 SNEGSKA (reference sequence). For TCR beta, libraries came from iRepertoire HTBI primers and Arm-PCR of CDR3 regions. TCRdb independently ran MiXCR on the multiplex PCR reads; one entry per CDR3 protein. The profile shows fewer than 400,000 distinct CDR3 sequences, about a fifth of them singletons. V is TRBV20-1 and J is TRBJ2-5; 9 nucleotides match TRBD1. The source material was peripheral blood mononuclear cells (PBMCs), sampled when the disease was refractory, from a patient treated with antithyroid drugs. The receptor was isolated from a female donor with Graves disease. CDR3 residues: CSATRDRAVETQYF. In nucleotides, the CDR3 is TGCAGTGCAACCCGGGACAGGGCTGTAGAGACCCAGTACTTC.